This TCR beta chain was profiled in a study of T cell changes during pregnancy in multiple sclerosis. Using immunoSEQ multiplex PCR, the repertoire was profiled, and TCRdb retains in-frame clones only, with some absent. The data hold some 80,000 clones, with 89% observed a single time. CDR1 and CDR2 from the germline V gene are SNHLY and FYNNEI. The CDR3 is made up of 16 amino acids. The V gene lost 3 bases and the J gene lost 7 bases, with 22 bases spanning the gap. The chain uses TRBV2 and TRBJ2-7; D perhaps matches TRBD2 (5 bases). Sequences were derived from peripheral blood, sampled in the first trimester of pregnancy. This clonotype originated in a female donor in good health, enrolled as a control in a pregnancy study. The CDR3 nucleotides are TGTGCCAGCAGTGATCAGCCTAGCCCTATGCTGGGTGAGCAGTACTTC. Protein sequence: CASSDQPSPMLGEQYF.